This entry lists 2 T cell receptor beta chains sequenced from one sample in a study of blood T cell repertoires in COVID-19. Clones were sequenced by immunoSEQ multiplex PCR, and TCRdb holds only the in-frame ones, with some missing. This table has about 69,000 clones, about four fifths appearing once. The material sequenced was peripheral blood. These TCRs come from a woman aged 80 or over with acute or convalescent COVID-19.

Worth noting for this clone: At one of its ends the junction is not consistent with the germline gene, which may arise from a read error. The rearrangement links TRBV2 to TRBJ1-4; 7 positions agree with TRBD1. The CDR3 length is 11 residues. CDR1 is SNHLY, CDR2 FYNNEI, per germline. The chain's CDR3 is CASTTTGVKDF. The DNA of the CDR3 is TGTGCCAGCACTACCACAGGGGTAAAGGATTTT. Based on the CDR3 plus reference TRBV2 and TRBJ1-4, the full variable domain is EPEVTQTPSHQVTQMGQEVILRCVPISNHLYFYWYRQILGQKVEFLVSFYNNEISEKSEIFDDQFSVERPDGSNFTLKIRSTKLEDSAMYFCASTTTGVKDFGSGTQLSVL.

This chain connects TRBV29-1 to TRBJ1-2; 12 bases agree with TRBD1. J gave up 7 bases and V 7 bases, and 10 bases lay outside the gene matches. Germline values: CDR1 SQVTM, CDR2 ANQGSEA. The CDR3 contains 14 residues. The DNA of the CDR3 is TGCAGCGCCGGGGGACAGGGGGCGAATGGTGGCTACACCTTC. This sequence encodes CSAGGQGANGGYTF.